This entry lists 10 T cell receptor beta chains sequenced from one sample in a study of cytomegalovirus exposure and HLA in healthy donors (dated by TCRdb to 2016 to 2017). Library prep was done by the immunoSEQ multiplex PCR assay. For the multiplex PCR, a mixture combining 60 forward primers for TCR Vbeta segments and 13 reverse primers for TCR Jbeta segments was used. TCRdb took this table from immuneACCESS and kept in-frame rearrangements with V and J called. Such tables lack part of the clones; where checked against another copy, unresolved V genes explain under half of the gap, and the rest is unexplained. For this sample the table gives 79,000 or so clones, of which 65% to 85% were detected only once. Clones ranked in the top ten supply 15% to 20% of the sample. The sequencing input was PBMCs. These receptors were collected from a middle-aged woman in good health and CMV-seropositive.

The chain has TRBV2 and TRBJ2-5; D is uncertain. Germline V lookup: CDR1 SNHLY, CDR2 FYNNEI. Trimming removed 5 bases from V and 2 bases from J, with 3 bases in between. This CDR3 spans 11 amino acids. In DNA form, the CDR3 reads TGTGCCAGCAGTCGTCAAGAGACCCAGTACTTC. Its translation is CASSRQETQYF. Full variable domain (missing parts from reference TRBV2 and TRBJ2-5): EPEVTQTPSHQVTQMGQEVILRCVPISNHLYFYWYRQILGQKVEFLVSFYNNEISEKSEIFDDQFSVERPDGSNFTLKIRSTKLEDSAMYFCASSRQETQYFGPGTRLLVL.

The J gene is TRBJ2-7, the V gene TRBV7-2; possible D gene TRBD2, 5 bases. CDR1 and CDR2 (germline): SGHTA, FQGNSA. The V end was cut by 3 bases, the J end by 3 bases, with 9 bases between. This CDR3 is 13 amino acids long. CDR3 sequence reads: CASSLSGSYEQYF. CDR3 DNA sequence: TGTGCCAGCAGCTTGTCGGGAAGCTACGAGCAGTACTTC.

The chain joins TRBV6-1 to TRBJ1-2; 8 bases align to TRBD1. This CDR3 contains 13 residues. From germline, CDR1 is MNHNS and CDR2 SASEGT. The trim removed 0 bases at V and 8 bases at J, leaving 2 bases unmatched. Written as DNA, the CDR3 is TGTGCCAGCAGTGAAGCGGACAGGGACGGCTACACCTTC. Translating it yields CASSEADRDGYTF.

This clone was seen a few times. The V call is TRBV29-1, the J call TRBJ2-5; D is perhaps TRBD1 (7 bases). Germline CDR1 reads SQVTM; CDR2 reads ANQGSEA. This CDR3 spans 12 amino acids. Trimming removed 7 bases from V and 7 bases from J, with 16 bases in between. The CDR3 DNA follows: TGCAGCGCGGTAGCAGGGGGGAGGACCCAGTACTTC. It codes for CSAVAGGRTQYF.

As DNA, the CDR3 is TGTGCCAGCAGGCCGGGGACAGAGTGGGACAAGCAGTACTTC. It is translated as CASRPGTEWDKQYF. This chain connects TRBV27 to TRBJ2-7; the match to TRBD1 covers 7 bases. The CDR3 is 14 amino acids. Germline assignment: CDR1 MNHEY and CDR2 SMNVEV (reference sequence). The V gene end was trimmed by 6 bases and the J gene end by 8 bases; junction bases not matched to a gene: 13.

To note about this clone: Within the sample, other DNA sequences also encode this same CDR3. The rearrangement uses TRBV2 and TRBJ1-5, with no clear D. V gave up 2 bases and J gave up 9 bases, with 8 bases separating them. The CDR3 consists of 12 residues. Germline CDR1 is SNHLY and CDR2 is FYNNEI. This CDR3 is CASSEPERPQHF. CDR3 sequence (DNA): TGTGCCAGCAGTGAACCCGAGCGGCCCCAGCATTTT.

The rearrangement joins TRBV7-2 to TRBJ1-5; D gene uncertain. The V gene lost 1 base and the J gene lost 0 bases, with 4 bases spanning the gap. The CDR3 is 14 residues long. CDR1 and CDR2 from the germline V gene are SGHTA and FQGNSA. The CDR3 DNA is TGTGCCAGCAGCTTAGGCTATAGCAATCAGCCCCAGCATTTT. Its protein is CASSLGYSNQPQHF. Together with reference TRBV7-2 and TRBJ1-5, the CDR3 gives the full variable domain: GAGVSQSPSNKVTEKGKDVELRCDPISGHTALYWYRQSLGQGLEFLIYFQGNSAPDKSGLPSDRFSAERTGGSVSTLTIQRTQQEDSAVYLCASSLGYSNQPQHFGDGTRLSIL.

This clone appeared a single time. This CDR3 is CASSLDTYGYTF. CDR3 bases: TGTGCCAGCAGCCTCGACACGTATGGCTACACCTTC. The chain couples TRBV7-9 to TRBJ1-2; D uncertain. The V gene lost 5 bases and the J gene lost 5 bases, with 9 bases spanning the gap. The CDR3 length is 12 residues. Germline V gives CDR1 SEHNR, CDR2 FQNEAQ (reference sequence).

This clone was detected once. This chain's CDR3 is CASSNSTGVGYTF. CDR3 coding DNA: TGTGCCAGCAGTAACAGTACAGGGGTTGGCTACACCTTC. This chain uses TRBV6-5 with TRBJ1-2; 7 bases map to TRBD1. Germline lookup yields CDR1 MNHEY and CDR2 SVGAGI. CDR3 length equals 13 residues. The V and J ends lost 5 bases and 7 bases, in that order; junction bases with no gene match: 7.

The rearrangement links TRBV18 to TRBJ1-5; D unclear. CDR3 size: 15 residues. In germline, CDR1 is KGHSH, CDR2 LQKENI. The V end lost 3 bases, the J end lost 3 bases, and 12 bases lay between the germline ends. The DNA for the CDR3 is TGTGCCAGCTCACCTCCGGGTCATAACAATCAGCCCCAGCATTTT. Translation: CASSPPGHNNQPQHF.